The clone carrying this T cell receptor beta chain was found a few times. Germline lookup yields CDR1 MNHEY and CDR2 SVGAGI. The CDR3 runs to 17 residues. V shed 4 bases and J shed 0 bases, with 16 bases lying between them. This sample was included in a study of blood T cells in healthy people across ages. Looking at the study overall: About one barcoded beta molecule per two T cells was the capture yield of template switching.

The use of a sample-barcoded 5' primer and a J-beta primer mix characterized a second PCR of about 7 to 12 cycles. TCRdb used MiXCR to reprocess the 5' RACE reads, holding one entry per CDR3 protein. The sample has approximately 780,000 distinct CDR3 sequences, around a quarter seen once; the top ten hold 3%. Another study also made use of these data, one on T cells of mothers and their children. This second study says: A few healthy Caucasian mothers and their six children were the donors.

This sequence joins TRBV6-5 and TRBJ2-1; the D gene is possibly TRBD1 (6 bases). The sequence derives from a boy aged 10-17 years in good health. The material sequenced was blood. This chain's CDR3 is CASSLLGAHLSYNEQFF. The CDR3 nucleotides are TGTGCCAGCAGTTTATTGGGGGCCCACCTCTCCTACAATGAGCAGTTCTTC.